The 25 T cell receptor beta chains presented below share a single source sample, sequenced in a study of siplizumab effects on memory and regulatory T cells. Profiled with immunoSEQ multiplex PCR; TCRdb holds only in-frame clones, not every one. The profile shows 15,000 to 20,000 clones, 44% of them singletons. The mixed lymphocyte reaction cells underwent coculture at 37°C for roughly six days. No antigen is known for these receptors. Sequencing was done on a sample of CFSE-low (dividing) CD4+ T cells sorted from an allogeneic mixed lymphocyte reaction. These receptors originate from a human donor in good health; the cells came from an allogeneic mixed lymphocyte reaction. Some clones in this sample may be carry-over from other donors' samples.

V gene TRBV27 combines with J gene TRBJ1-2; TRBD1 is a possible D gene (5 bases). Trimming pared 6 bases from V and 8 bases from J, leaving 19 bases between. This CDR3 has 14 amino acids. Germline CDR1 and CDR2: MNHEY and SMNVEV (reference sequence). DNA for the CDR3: TGTGCCAGCAGCCCCGGGGTCAGGGATGGGGGCTACACCTTC. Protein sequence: CASSPGVRDGGYTF.

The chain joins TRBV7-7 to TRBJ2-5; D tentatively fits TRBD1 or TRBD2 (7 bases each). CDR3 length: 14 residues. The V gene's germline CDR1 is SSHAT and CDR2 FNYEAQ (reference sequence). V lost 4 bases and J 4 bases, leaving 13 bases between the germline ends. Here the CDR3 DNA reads TGTGCCAGCAGCTCGCAGGGGGGGGGAGAGACCCAGTACTTC. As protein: CASSSQGGGETQYF.

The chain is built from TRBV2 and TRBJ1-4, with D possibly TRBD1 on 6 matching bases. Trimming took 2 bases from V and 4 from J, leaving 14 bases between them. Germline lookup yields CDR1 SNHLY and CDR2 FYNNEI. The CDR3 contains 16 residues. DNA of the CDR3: TGTGCCAGCAGTGAACCCCGGACAGCCAATAATGAAAAACTGTTTTTT. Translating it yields CASSEPRTANNEKLFF.

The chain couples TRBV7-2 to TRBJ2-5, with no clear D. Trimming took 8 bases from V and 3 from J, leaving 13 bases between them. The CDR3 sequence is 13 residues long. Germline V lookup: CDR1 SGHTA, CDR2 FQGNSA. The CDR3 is CASGLARKETQYF. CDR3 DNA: TGTGCCAGCGGTCTTGCCCGAAAAGAGACCCAGTACTTC.

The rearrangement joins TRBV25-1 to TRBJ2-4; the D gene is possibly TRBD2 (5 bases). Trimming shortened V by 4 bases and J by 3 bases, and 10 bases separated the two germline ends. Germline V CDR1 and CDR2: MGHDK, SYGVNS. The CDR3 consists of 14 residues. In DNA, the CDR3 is TGTGCCAGCAGTGGGGTAGGAGGCAAAAACATTCAGTACTTC. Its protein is CASSGVGGKNIQYF.

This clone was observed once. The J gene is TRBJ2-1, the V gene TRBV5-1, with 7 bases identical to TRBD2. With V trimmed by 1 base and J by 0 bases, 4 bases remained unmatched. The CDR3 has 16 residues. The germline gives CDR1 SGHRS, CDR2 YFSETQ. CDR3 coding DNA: TGCGCCAGCAGCTTGTCGGGCGGGAGCTCCTACAATGAGCAGTTCTTC. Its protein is CASSLSGGSSYNEQFF.

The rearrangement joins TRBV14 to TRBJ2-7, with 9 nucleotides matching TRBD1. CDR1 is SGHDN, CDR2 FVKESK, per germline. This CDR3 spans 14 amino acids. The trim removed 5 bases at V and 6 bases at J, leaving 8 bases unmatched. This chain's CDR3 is CASSEQGAVSEQYF. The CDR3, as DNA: TGTGCCAGCAGCGAACAGGGGGCTGTTAGCGAGCAGTACTTC. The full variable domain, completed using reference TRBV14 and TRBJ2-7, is EAGVTQFPSHSVIEKGQTVTLRCDPISGHDNLYWYRRVMGKEIKFLLHFVKESKQDESGMPNNRFLAERTGGTYSTLKVQPAELEDSGVYFCASSEQGAVSEQYFGPGTRLTVT.

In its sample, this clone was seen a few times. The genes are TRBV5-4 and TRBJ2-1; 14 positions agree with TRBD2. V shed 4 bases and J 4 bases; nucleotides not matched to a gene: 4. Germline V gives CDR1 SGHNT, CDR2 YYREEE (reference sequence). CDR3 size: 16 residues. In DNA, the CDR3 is TGTGCCAGCAGCCCGACTAGCGGGAGGGATTACAATGAGCAGTTCTTC. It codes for CASSPTSGRDYNEQFF.

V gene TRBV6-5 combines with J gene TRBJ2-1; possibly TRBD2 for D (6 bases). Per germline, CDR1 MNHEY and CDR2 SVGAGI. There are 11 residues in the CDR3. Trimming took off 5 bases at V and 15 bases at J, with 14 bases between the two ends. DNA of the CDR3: TGTGCCAGCAGTGATGCGGGGCCTGGGTTCTTC. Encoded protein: CASSDAGPGFF.

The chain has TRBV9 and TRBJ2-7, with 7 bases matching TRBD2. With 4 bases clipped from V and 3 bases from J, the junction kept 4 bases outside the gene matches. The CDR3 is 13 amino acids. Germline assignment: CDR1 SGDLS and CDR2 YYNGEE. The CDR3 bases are TGTGCCAGCAGCCCCGGACTAGTCTACGAGCAGTACTTC. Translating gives CASSPGLVYEQYF.

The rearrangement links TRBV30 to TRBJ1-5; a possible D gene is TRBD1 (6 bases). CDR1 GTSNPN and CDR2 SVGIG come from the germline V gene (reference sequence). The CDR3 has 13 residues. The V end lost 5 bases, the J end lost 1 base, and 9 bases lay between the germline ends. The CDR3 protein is CAWAGQSNQPQHF. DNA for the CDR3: TGTGCCTGGGCCGGACAGAGCAATCAGCCCCAGCATTTT.

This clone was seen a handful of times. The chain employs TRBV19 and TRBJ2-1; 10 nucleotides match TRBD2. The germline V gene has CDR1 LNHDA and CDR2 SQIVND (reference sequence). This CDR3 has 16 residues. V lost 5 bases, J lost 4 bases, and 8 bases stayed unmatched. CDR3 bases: TGTGCCAGTAGTGCCCTAGCGGGGGATCGATACAATGAGCAGTTCTTC. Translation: CASSALAGDRYNEQFF.

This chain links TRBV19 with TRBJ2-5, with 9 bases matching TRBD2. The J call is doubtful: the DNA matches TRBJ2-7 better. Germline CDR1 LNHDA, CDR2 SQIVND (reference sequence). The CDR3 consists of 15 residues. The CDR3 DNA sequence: TGTGCCAGTAGTGGACTAGCGAGTAGCTCCTACGAGCAGTACTTC. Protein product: CASSGLASSSYEQYF.

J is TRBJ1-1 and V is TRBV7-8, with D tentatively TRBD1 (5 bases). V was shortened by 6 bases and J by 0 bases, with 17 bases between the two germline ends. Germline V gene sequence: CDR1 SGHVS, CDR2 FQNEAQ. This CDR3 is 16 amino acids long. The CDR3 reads CASSSQGRVMNTEAFF. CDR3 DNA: TGTGCCAGCAGTTCCCAGGGAAGAGTCATGAACACTGAAGCTTTCTTT.

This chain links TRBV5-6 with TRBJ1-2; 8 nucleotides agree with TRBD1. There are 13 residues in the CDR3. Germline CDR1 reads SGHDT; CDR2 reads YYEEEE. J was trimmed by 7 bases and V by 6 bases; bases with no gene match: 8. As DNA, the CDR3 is TGTGCCAGCAACCTCCAGGGGGCAGGTGGCTACACCTTC. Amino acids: CASNLQGAGGYTF.

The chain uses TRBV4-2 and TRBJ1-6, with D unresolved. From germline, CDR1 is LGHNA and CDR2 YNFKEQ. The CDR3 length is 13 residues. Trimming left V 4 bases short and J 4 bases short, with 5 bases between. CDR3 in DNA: TGTGCCAGCAGCCCAAGTTATAATTCACCCCTCCACTTT. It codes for CASSPSYNSPLHF.

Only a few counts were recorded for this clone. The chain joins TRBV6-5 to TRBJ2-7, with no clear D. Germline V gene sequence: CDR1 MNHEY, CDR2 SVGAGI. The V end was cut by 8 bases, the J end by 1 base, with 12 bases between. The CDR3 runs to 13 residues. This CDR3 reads CASSSRWSYEQYF. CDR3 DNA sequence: TGTGCCAGCTCGTCCAGGTGGTCCTACGAGCAGTACTTC.

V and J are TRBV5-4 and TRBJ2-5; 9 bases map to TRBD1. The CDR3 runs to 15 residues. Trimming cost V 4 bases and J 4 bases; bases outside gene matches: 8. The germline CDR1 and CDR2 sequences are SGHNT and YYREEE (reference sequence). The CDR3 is CASSPSQGAGETQYF. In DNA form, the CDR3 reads TGTGCCAGCAGCCCCTCACAGGGGGCGGGAGAGACCCAGTACTTC. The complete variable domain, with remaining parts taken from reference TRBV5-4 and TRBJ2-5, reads ETGVTQSPTHLIKTRGQQVTLRCSSQSGHNTVSWYQQALGQGPQFIFQYYREEENGRGNFPPRFSGLQFPNYSSELNVNALELDDSALYLCASSPSQGAGETQYFGPGTRLLVL.

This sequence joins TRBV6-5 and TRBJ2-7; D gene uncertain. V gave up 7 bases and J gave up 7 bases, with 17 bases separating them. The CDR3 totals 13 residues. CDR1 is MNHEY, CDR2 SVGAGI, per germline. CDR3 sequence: CASNREPLREQYF. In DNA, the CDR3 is TGTGCCAGCAATAGAGAGCCCCTCCGGGAGCAGTACTTC.

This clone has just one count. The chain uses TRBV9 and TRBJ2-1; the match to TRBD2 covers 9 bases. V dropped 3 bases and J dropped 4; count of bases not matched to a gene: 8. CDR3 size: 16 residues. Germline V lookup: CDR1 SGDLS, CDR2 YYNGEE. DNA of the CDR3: TGTGCCAGCAGCGGCTACTTAGCGGGGGTTTACAATGAGCAGTTCTTC. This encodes CASSGYLAGVYNEQFF.

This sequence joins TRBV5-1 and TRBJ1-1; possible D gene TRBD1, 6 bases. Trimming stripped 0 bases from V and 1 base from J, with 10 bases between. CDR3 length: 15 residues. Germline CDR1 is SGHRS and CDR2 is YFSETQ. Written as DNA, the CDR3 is TGCGCCAGCAGCTTGGTAGTAGGGGGGAACACTGAAGCTTTCTTT. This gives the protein CASSLVVGGNTEAFF.

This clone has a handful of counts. CDR3 amino acids: CASTGQYTEAFF. The CDR3 nucleotides read TGCGCCAGCACGGGACAATACACTGAAGCTTTCTTT. V and J are TRBV5-1 and TRBJ1-1; D possibly corresponds to TRBD1 (6 bases). The V gene's germline CDR1 is SGHRS and CDR2 YFSETQ. Trimming removed 6 bases at V and 3 bases at J, with 9 bases between. There are 12 residues in the CDR3.

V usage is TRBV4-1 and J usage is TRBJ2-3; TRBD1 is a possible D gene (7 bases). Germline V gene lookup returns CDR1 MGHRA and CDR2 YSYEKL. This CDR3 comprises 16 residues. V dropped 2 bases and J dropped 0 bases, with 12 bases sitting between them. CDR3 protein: CASSQNRGGSTDTQYF. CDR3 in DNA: TGCGCCAGCAGCCAAAACAGGGGAGGTAGCACAGATACGCAGTATTTT.

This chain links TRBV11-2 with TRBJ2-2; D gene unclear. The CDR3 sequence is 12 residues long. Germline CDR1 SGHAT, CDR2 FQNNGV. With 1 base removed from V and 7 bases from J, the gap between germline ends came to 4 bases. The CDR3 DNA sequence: TGTGCCAGCAGCTTAGTGGGCGGGGAGCTGTTTTTT. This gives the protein CASSLVGGELFF.

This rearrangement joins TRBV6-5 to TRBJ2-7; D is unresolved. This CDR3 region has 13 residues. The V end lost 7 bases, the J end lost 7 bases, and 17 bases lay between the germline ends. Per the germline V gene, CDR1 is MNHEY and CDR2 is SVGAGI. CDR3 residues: CASNQTPLLEQYF. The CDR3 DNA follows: TGTGCCAGCAACCAGACACCACTCCTAGAGCAGTACTTC.